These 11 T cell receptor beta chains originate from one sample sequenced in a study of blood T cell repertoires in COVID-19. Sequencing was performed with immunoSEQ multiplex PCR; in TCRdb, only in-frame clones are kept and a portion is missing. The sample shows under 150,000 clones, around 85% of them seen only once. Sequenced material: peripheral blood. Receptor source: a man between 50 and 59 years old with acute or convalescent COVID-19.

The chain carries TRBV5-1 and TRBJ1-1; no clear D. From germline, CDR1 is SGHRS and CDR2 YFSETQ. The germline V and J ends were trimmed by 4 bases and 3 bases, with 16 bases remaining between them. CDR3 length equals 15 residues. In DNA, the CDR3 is TGCGCCAGCAGCGGTTATGCGGACGGGGACACTGAAGCTTTCTTT. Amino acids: CASSGYADGDTEAFF.

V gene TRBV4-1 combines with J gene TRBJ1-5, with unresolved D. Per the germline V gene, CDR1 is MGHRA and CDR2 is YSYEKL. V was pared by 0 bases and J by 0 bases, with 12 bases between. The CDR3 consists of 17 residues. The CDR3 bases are TGCGCCAGCAGCCAAGATCTTGGAGGGAATAGCAATCAGCCCCAGCATTTT. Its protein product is CASSQDLGGNSNQPQHF.

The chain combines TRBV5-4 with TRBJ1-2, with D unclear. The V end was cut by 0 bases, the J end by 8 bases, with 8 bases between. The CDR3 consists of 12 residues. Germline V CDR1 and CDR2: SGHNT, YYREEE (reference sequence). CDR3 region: CASSLAGGGYTF. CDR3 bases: TGTGCCAGCAGCTTGGCAGGCGGGGGCTACACCTTC.

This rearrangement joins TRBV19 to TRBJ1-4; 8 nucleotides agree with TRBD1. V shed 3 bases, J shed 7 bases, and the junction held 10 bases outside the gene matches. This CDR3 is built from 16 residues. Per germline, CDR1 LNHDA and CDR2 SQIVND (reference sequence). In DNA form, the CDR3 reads TGTGCCAGTAGTATCGGAGACAGGGGAGGTGGTGAAAAACTGTTTTTT. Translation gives CASSIGDRGGGEKLFF.

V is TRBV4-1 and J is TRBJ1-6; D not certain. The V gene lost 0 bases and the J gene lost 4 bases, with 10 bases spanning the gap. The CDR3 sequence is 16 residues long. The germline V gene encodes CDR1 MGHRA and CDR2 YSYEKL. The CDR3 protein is CASSQDLRDYNSPLHF. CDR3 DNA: TGCGCCAGCAGCCAAGATCTGAGGGATTATAATTCACCCCTCCACTTT.

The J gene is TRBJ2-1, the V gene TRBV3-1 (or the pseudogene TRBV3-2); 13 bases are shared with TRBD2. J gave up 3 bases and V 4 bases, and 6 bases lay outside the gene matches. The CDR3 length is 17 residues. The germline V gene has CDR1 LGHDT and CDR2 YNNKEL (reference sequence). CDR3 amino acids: CASSPRLAGGLYNEQFF. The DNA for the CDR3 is TGTGCCAGCAGCCCTCGACTAGCGGGGGGCCTCTACAATGAGCAGTTCTTC.

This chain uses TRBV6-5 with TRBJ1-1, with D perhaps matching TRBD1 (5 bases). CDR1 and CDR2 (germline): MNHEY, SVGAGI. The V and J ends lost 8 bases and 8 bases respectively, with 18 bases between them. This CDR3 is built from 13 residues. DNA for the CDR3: TGTGCCAGCGGGGGAGGGCGGTTTAGCGAAGCTTTCTTT. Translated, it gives CASGGGRFSEAFF.

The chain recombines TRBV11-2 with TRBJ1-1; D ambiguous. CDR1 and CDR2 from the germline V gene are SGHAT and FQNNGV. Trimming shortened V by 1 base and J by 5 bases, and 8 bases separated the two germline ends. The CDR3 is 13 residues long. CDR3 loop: CASSLAVDTEAFF. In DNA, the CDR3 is TGTGCCAGCAGCTTAGCGGTCGATACTGAAGCTTTCTTT.

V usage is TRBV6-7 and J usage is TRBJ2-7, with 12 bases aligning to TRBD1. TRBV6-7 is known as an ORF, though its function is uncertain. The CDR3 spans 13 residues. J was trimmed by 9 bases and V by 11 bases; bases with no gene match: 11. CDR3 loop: CAGPGQGAEWQYV. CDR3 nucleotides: TGTGCCGGACCGGGACAGGGGGCTGAATGGCAGTACGTC.

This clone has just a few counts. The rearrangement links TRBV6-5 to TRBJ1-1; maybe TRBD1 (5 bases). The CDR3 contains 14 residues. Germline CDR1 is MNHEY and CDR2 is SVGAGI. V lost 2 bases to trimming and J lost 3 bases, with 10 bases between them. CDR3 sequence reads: CASSYPGQDTEAFF. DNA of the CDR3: TGTGCCAGCAGTTACCCAGGGCAAGACACTGAAGCTTTCTTT.

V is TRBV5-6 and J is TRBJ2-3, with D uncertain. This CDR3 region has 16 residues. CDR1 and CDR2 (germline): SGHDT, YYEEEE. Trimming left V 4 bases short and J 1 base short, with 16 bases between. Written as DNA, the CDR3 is TGTGCCAGCAGCCTCATAATTCCGGCGGGCACAGATACGCAGTATTTT. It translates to CASSLIIPAGTDTQYF. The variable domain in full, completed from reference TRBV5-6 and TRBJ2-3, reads DAGVTQSPTHLIKTRGQQVTLRCSPKSGHDTVSWYQQALGQGPQFIFQYYEEEERQRGNFPDRFSGHQFPNYSSELNVNALLLGDSALYLCASSLIIPAGTDTQYFGPGTRLTVL.